This is a list of T cell receptor beta chains from one sample in a study of blood T cell repertoires in COVID-19. Libraries were prepared by immunoSEQ multiplex PCR; TCRdb keeps only in-frame clonotypes and omits some of them. In the table there are about 80,000 clones, 60% to 80% of which are singletons. Sample: peripheral blood. The receptors were sampled from a man in his sixties or seventies with active or convalescent COVID-19. Each CDR3 is given with its conserved first and last residue. The D gene is left open where the match is weak. Size is stated for part of the rows, as once, few or many counts, or as a class when the clone is expanded.

D gene	V gene	clone size	J gene	CDR3 DNA	CDR3 protein
TRBD1	TRBV7-8	-	TRBJ2-7	TGTGCCAGCAGCCCGACAGGGCCTAGGCAGTACTTC	CASSPTGPRQYF
-	TRBV3-1/TRBV3-2	-	TRBJ1-3	TGTGCCAGCAGCTCGGAGGGAAACACCATATATTTT	CASSSEGNTIYF
-	TRBV19	-	TRBJ1-4	TGTGCCAGTACTATCCGGGACACGGGAAAACTGTTTTTT	CASTIRDTGKLFF
-	TRBV5-1	-	TRBJ1-4	TGCGCCAGCAGCTTAAATAGTGCAACTAATGAAAAACTGTTTTTT	CASSLNSATNEKLFF
TRBD1	TRBV14	-	TRBJ2-3	TGTGCCAGCAGTCCGGGACAGCCGACAGATACGCAGTATTTT	CASSPGQPTDTQYF
-	TRBV19	-	TRBJ1-3	TGTGCCAGTAGTCCCGAGAGGGATCGAAACACCATATATTTT	CASSPERDRNTIYF
-	TRBV12-3/TRBV12-4	many	TRBJ1-1	TGTGCCAGCAGCCCGGCGGGCTACACTGAAGCTTTCTTT	CASSPAGYTEAFF
-	TRBV3-1/TRBV3-2	-	TRBJ2-7	TGTGCCAGCAGCCGAACCGGGGGCTCCTACGAGCAGTACTTC	CASSRTGGSYEQYF
-	TRBV6-1	-	TRBJ1-5	TGTGCCAGCAGTGAAGCCCTCCGGGTCGATCAGCCCCAGCATTTT	CASSEALRVDQPQHF
TRBD1	TRBV28	-	TRBJ2-5	TGTGCCAGCAGTTGGGACAGAGAGACCCAGTACTTC	CASSWDRETQYF
-	TRBV6-5	-	TRBJ2-3	TGTGCCAGCGCCTTCATAAGCAACACAGATACGCAGTATTTT	CASAFISNTDTQYF
TRBD1	TRBV19	few	TRBJ1-2	TGTGCCAGTAGTCTCCGGACAGGGAATGGCTACACCTTC	CASSLRTGNGYTF
-	TRBV7-8	-	TRBJ2-7	TGTGCCAGCAGCTTTGGGGTGGACAGCTCCTACGAGCAGTACTTC	CASSFGVDSSYEQYF
-	TRBV7-6	-	TRBJ2-1	TGTGCCAGCAGCTTAGCTGTGATGGGGGCCAATGAGCAGTTCTTC	CASSLAVMGANEQFF
-	TRBV10-2	few	TRBJ2-2	TGCGCCAGCAGGGCGACAGGGAACACCGGGGAGCTGTTTTTT	CASRATGNTGELFF
TRBD1	TRBV27	-	TRBJ1-1	TGTGCCAGCAGTTTAACAGGGGGTAGTCGAGCTTTCTTT	CASSLTGGSRAFF
-	TRBV18	-	TRBJ1-1	TGTGCCAGCTCAACCGCTGCCTCAGGGAACACTGAAGCTTTCTTT	CASSTAASGNTEAFF
TRBD1	TRBV5-6	few	TRBJ1-2	TGTGCCAGCAGACGAGGGACAGCAGATGGCTACACCTTC	CASRRGTADGYTF
-	TRBV3-1/TRBV3-2	-	TRBJ1-1	TGTGCCAGCAGTTCACTGATGAACACTGAAGCTTTCTTT	CASSSLMNTEAFF
-	TRBV2	-	TRBJ1-1	TGTGCCAGCACCCTGGAGGGGGGGGACACTGAAGCTTTCTTT	CASTLEGGDTEAFF
TRBD1	TRBV28	-	TRBJ1-4	TGTGCCAGCAGTCCGAATGGACAGGGCAGGGAAAAACTGTTTTTT	CASSPNGQGREKLFF
TRBD2	TRBV5-1	-	TRBJ2-2	TGCGCCACCCGCGTTCCGGCTAGCGGAAACACCGGGGAGCTGTTTTTT	CATRVPASGNTGELFF
-	TRBV7-9	-	TRBJ2-7	TGTGCCAGCAGCTCCTGGGCCTCCAGCTCCTACGAGCAGTACTTC	CASSSWASSSYEQYF
-	TRBV19	-	TRBJ2-5	TGTGCCAGTGGCCGGGACTTTCAAGAGACCCAGTACTTC	CASGRDFQETQYF